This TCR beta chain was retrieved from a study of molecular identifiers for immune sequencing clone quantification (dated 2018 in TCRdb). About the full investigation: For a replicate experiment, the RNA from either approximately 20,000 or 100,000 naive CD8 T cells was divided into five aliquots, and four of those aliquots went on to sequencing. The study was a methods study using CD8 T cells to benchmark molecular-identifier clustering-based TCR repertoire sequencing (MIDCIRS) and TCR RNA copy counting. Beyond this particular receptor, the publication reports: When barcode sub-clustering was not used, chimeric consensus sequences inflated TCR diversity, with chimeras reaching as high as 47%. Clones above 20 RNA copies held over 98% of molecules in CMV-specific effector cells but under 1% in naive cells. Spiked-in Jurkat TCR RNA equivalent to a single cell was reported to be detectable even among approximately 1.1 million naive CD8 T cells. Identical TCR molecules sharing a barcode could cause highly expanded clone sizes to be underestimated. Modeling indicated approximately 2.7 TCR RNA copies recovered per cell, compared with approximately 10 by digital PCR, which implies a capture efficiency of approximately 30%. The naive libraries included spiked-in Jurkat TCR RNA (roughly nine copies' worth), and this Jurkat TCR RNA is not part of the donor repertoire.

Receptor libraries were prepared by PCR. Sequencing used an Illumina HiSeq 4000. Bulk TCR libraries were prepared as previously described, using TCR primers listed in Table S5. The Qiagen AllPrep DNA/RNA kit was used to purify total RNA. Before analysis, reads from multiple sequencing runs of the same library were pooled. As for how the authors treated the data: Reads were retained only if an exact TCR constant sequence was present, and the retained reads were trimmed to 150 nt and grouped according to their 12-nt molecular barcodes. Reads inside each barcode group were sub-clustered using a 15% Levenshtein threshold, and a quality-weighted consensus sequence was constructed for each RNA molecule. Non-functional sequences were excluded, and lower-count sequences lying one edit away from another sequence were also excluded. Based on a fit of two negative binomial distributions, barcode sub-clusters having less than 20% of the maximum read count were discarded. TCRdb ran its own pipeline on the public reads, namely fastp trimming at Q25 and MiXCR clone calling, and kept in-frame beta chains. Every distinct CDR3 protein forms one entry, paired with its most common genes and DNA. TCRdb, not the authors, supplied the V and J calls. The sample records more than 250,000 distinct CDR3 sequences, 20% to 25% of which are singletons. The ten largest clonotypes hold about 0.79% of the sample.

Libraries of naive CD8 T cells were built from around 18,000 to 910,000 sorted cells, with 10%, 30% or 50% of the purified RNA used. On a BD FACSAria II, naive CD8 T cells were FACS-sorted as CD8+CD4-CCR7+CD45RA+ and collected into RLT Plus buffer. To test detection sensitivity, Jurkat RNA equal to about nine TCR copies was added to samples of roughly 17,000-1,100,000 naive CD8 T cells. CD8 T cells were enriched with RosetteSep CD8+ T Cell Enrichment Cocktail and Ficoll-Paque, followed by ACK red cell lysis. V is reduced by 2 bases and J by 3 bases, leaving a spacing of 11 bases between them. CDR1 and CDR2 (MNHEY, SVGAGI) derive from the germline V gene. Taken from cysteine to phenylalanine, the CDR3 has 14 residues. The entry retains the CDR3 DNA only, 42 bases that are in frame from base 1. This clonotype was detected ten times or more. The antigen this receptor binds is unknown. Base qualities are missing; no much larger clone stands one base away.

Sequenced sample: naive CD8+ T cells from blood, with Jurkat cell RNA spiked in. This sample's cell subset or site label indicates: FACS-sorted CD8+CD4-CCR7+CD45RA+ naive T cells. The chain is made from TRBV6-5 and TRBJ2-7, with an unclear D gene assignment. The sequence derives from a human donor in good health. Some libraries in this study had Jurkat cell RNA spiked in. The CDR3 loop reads CASSYGHAGYEQYF. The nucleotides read TGTGCCAGCAGTTACGGGCACGCCGGCTACGAGCAGTACTTC.